This T cell receptor (beta chain) was identified during a study of identical twins (dated by TCRdb to 2016 to 2017). General notes on the study: To test whether fetal clonotypes persist, this study deep-sequenced TCR alpha and beta repertoires from monozygotic twins, from unrelated adults of various ages, and from cord blood. Replicate twin experiments were performed at different times using different library preparation protocols to rule out contamination. The paper as a whole reports these results and caveats: A weaker excess of twin sharing was found in beta out-of-frame sequences because the signal-to-noise ratio was lowered by fewer shared sequences. In monozygotic twins, out-of-frame TCR alpha sharing was systematically underestimated by recombination models, although the models agreed with sharing between unrelated individuals. Zero-insertion analyses could be partly confounded by invariant T cells such as MAIT and iNKT, although diverse VJ usage argued against such confounding for most clonotypes. Because the same donors could not be followed over many years, the conclusions depended on cross-sectional statistical analysis. Compared with coincidental sharing between unrelated individuals, out-of-frame TCR alpha sequences shared between twins showed an excess of sequences with low generation probability. Abundant cord blood beta clonotypes carried fewer insertions; young adult naive repertoires showed a weaker similar trend, while memory repertoires showed none.

CDR1 and CDR2, looked up from the germline V gene (reference sequence), are DFQATT and SNEGSKA. V lost 3 bases and J lost 7 bases; the stretch between them is 13 bases long. There are 13 amino acids in the CDR3, from cysteine to phenylalanine inclusive. The sequence is cut down to CDR3 DNA, 39 bases in frame from base 1. This clonotype was seen at least ten times. No cognate antigen has been identified for it. Base-call qualities are not available, and no considerably larger clone is one nucleotide away. Every donor in the study was a healthy Caucasian. Three pairs of female monozygotic twins, all aged roughly 18 to 29 years, were included in the twin cohort. The RNA used for TCR libraries was isolated from peripheral blood mononuclear cells. The method behind the library was 5' RACE. The listed sequencing device is Illumina HiSeq 2000. A universal primer binding site was introduced by template switching, and a unique molecular identifier was present in the final cDNA, enabling accurate counting of TCR cDNA molecules. First-strand cDNA for TCR alpha and beta chains was synthesized from specific primers in the conserved constant-segment region. Each cDNA library was double barcoded, with a SMART-Mk sample barcode plus Illumina barcodes, to control for contamination. TruSeq adapter sequences, together with Illumina sample barcodes, were added in two successive PCR steps. Sequencing of the TCR alpha and beta cDNA libraries was done on the Illumina HiSeq platform using custom primers. For the original study's pipeline: Unique molecular identifiers were extracted from raw reads with MiGEC, and CDR3 positions were determined with MiXCR. Recombination models were inferred per individual with the repgenHMM and IGoR tools using an EM algorithm. Shared clonotype analysis was performed with the tcR package in R, normalizing sharing by the product of cloneset sizes. To study raw recombination without the effects of thymic and clonal selection, out-of-frame nonproductive sequences were analyzed. TCRdb reanalyzed the raw reads on its own, using fastp at Q25 for trimming and MiXCR for clone calling, and kept in-frame beta chains. Rows are combined by CDR3 protein, so each entry shows the most common genes and DNA. TCRdb's processing, not the study's, gives the V and J calls here. A total of 550,000 to 700,000 distinct CDR3 sequences appear in this sample, less than 25% of them only once. The ten top clones hold over 4% of the sample.

These data are also associated with another study on T cells expressing NK-cell markers. The second investigation adds: In sorted CD3+CD56+NKG2C+, CD3+CD56+NKG2C- and CD3+CD56-NKG2C+ T-cell subsets from several donors, TCR beta-chain repertoires were profiled. Among the eight sequenced donors, only one was HCMV-seronegative, while the other seven were HCMV-seropositive. To restrict sorting to alphabetaTCR-expressing T cells, an anti-gammadeltaTCR antibody was added in several experiments. In more than five donors, the dominant CD3+CD56+NKG2C+ clonotypes ranked among the top 10 CD8+ clonotypes, making up roughly 1.0-8% of CD8+ T cells. Those dominant clonotypes were again the most abundant among CD3+CD56-NKG2C+ cells in a few donors, at about 28.3-60.1%. Whether the expanded NKG2C-expressing T cell clones were specific for HCMV antigens was left unclear. All eight donors whose samples were sequenced were randomly selected healthy volunteers, three of them men and five women. HCMV serostatus was determined by detecting HCMV-specific IgG in serum with a commercial ELISA kit. Bulk peripheral blood T-cell repertoires were additionally sequenced from unsorted PBMC for 5 or 6 donors. Reads were demultiplexed and grouped by UMI with MIGEC, and clonotypes were assembled and quantified with MiTCR. Only TCR cDNA sequences supported by at least two reads were kept to exclude erroneous sequences. The tcR package was used for downstream repertoire analysis, and clonotypes were matched across fractions by CDR3 nucleotide sequence plus V segment. VDJmatch was used to annotate antigen specificity against VDJdb, with one amino acid substitution allowed in CDR3.

This sequence was found in a woman aged 18 to 35 in good health. The sequence joins TRBV20-1 to TRBJ2-1, and TRBD2 may be the D gene, going by 5 matching bases. Sequences were obtained from PBMCs. The DNA sequence is as follows: TGCAGTGCTAGTGGACTCGCTGGTAATGAGCAGTTCTTC. This is translated as CSASGLAGNEQFF.